This T cell receptor (beta chain) stems from a study of blood T cells in healthy people across ages. Whole-study findings and limits: Diversity was higher, and naive CD4+ cells more numerous, in long-lived donors than in aged donors.

Deletions cut 11 bases from V and 3 bases from J, with 14 bases between. Germline CDR1 reads SGHAT; CDR2 reads FQNNGV. This CDR3 region has 12 residues. Comment on this clonotype: Its antigen remains unidentified.

Combining a sample-barcoded 5' primer with a J-beta primer mix, a second PCR ran for roughly 7 to 12 cycles. TCRdb re-analysed the 5' RACE reads in MiXCR, keeping a single row per CDR3 protein. The top ten hold 11% of the sample, which has about 1.6 million distinct CDR3 sequences, approximately 32% seen once. This receptor was identified in a woman in her 30s in good health. V is TRBV11-2 and J is TRBJ2-7; a weak D match, TRBD2 (6 bases). The specimen sequenced was blood. CDR3 sequence: CALRGLSYEQYF. CDR3 coding DNA: TGTGCCCTGCGGGGTCTAAGCTACGAGCAGTACTTC.